This entry lists 17 T cell receptor beta chains sequenced from one sample in a study of T-cell memory formation after mild COVID-19 (dated by TCRdb to 2020 to 2022). Libraries were made using 5' RACE. The sequencing machine was an Illumina NovaSeq 6000. Using fastp at Q25 and MiXCR, TCRdb reprocessed the public reads and kept productive beta chains. Merged by CDR3 protein, the rows form single entries marked with the most common genes and DNA. This sample lists over 45,000 distinct CDR3 sequences; 9.3% were detected once. The ten largest make up over 9.5% of the sample. Sequencing was done on a sample of PBMCs or a T cell subset sorted from them (not recorded which). The source of these receptors is an adult woman who had mild COVID-19 (a few samples of this study predate the infection). The sample titles of this study are shuffled in the database, so cell type and time point are left out; the donor was told from shared clones.

This clonotype is judged medium-sized (0.01 to 0.1%). This rearrangement joins TRBV5-1 to TRBJ2-7; TRBD1 agrees at 7 bases. The V segment lost 4 bases and the J segment 2 bases; nucleotides outside the gene matches: 6. Germline V gene data show CDR1 as SGHRS and CDR2 as YFSETQ. This CDR3 contains 14 residues. The CDR3 is CASSPTGPTYEQYF. The CDR3 DNA sequence: TGCGCCAGCAGCCCGACAGGGCCCACCTACGAGCAGTACTTC.

The table lists this clonotype with many counts. The chain employs TRBV2 and TRBJ2-7, with 7 nucleotides matching TRBD1. This CDR3 is built from 14 residues. V dropped 1 base and J dropped 3; count of bases not matched to a gene: 3. The germline gives CDR1 SNHLY, CDR2 FYNNEI. CDR3 in amino acids: CASSEGTGYYEQYF. CDR3 coding DNA: TGTGCCAGCAGTGAAGGGACAGGATACTACGAGCAGTACTTC.

The chain couples TRBV7-2 to TRBJ2-5; possibly TRBD2 for D (6 bases). The CDR3 spans 14 residues. V shed 3 bases and J shed 1 base, with 9 bases lying between them. The germline gives CDR1 SGHTA, CDR2 FQGNSA. CDR3 residues: CASSLRAGQETQYF. The CDR3 DNA follows: TGTGCCAGCAGCTTGAGAGCGGGCCAAGAGACCCAGTACTTC.

This clonotype was detected a few times. V is TRBV6-5 and J is TRBJ2-7; 10 bases are shared with TRBD1. Germline CDR1 is MNHEY and CDR2 is SVGAGI. V was pared by 7 bases and J by 6 bases, with 12 bases of the junction left unmatched. This CDR3 contains 15 residues. CDR3 sequence: CASILCDRGPSEQYF. DNA for the CDR3: TGTGCCAGCATTCTCTGCGACAGGGGGCCCAGCGAGCAGTACTTC.

This clonotype occurred many times. The chain employs TRBV20-1 and TRBJ1-5; D gene uncertain. This CDR3 has 13 residues. V lost 3 bases and J lost 0, with 6 bases in between. Germline lookup yields CDR1 DFQATT and CDR2 SNEGSKA (reference sequence). DNA for the CDR3: TGCAGTGCTAGTCCCTATAGCAATCAGCCCCAGCATTTT. Protein product: CSASPYSNQPQHF.

This clonotype was seen only a few times. V and J are TRBV3-1 and TRBJ2-3; TRBD2 agrees at 12 bases. There are 17 residues in the CDR3. CDR1 LGHDT and CDR2 YNNKEL come from the germline V gene (reference sequence). V dropped 5 bases and J dropped 5; count of bases not matched to a gene: 11. This CDR3 reads CASSWRLAGVTRDTQYF. The DNA of the CDR3 is TGTGCCAGCAGCTGGCGACTAGCGGGGGTGACTAGAGATACGCAGTATTTT.

This clonotype has just a few counts. This rearrangement joins TRBV12-3 or TRBV12-4 to TRBJ1-1, with 12 bases aligning to TRBD1. V dropped 1 base and J dropped 5; count of bases not matched to a gene: 17. CDR3 length: 20 residues. CDR3 in DNA: TGTGCCAGCAGTTTAGATTTTGGGACAGGGGGCTTTGAGTCGGGAACTGAAGCTTTCTTT. Protein: CASSLDFGTGGFESGTEAFF.

By frequency in the sample, this clonotype is medium-sized (0.01 to 0.1%). The chain employs TRBV20-1 and TRBJ2-3, with a weak D call TRBD1 (6 bases). Per germline, CDR1 DFQATT and CDR2 SNEGSKA (reference sequence). The CDR3 runs to 13 residues. Trimming stripped 0 bases from V and 5 bases from J, with 9 bases between. CDR3 sequence reads: CSARDPRGDTQYF. DNA of the CDR3: TGCAGTGCTAGAGACCCCAGGGGAGATACGCAGTATTTT.

This clonotype was counted a few times. Its ends do not fully match the called genes, so a read error is possible. This chain connects TRBV20-1 to TRBJ2-1; D is possibly TRBD1 (6 bases). In germline, CDR1 is DFQATT, CDR2 SNEGSKA (reference sequence). The CDR3 has 12 residues. The CDR3 DNA reads as TGCAGTTCTAGGAAGGGGGTACGTGAGCAGTTCTTC. It encodes CSSRKGVREQFF.

This clonotype has at least ten counts. The chain recombines TRBV24-1 with TRBJ2-2, with D uncertain. Trimming took off 4 bases at V and 0 bases at J, with 11 bases between the two ends. Germline V gene data show CDR1 as KGHDR and CDR2 as SFDVKD. CDR3 size: 16 residues. The CDR3 spells CATSDRSGPNTGELFF. DNA for the CDR3: TGTGCCACCAGTGACCGGTCGGGCCCGAACACCGGGGAGCTGTTTTTT.

This clonotype was observed at least ten times. The chain recombines TRBV6-4 with TRBJ1-2; 9 bases are a match to TRBD1. Unmatched junction bases numbered 10, after V lost 2 bases and J lost 6 bases. This CDR3 comprises 16 residues. Germline lookup yields CDR1 MRHNA and CDR2 SNTAGT. CDR3 protein: CASSDGSDRGLNGYTF. The DNA of the CDR3 is TGTGCCAGCAGTGACGGTTCCGACAGGGGGTTGAATGGCTACACCTTC.

Many counts were recorded for this clonotype. The CDR3: CASSLTGWGTEAFF. In DNA form, the CDR3 reads TGTGCCAGCAGTTTGACAGGGTGGGGCACTGAAGCTTTCTTT. The V call is TRBV12-3 or TRBV12-4, the J call TRBJ1-1, with 7 bases fitting TRBD1. The J segment lost 4 bases and the V segment lost 3 bases, leaving 5 bases of the junction unmatched. This CDR3 has 14 amino acids.

Remarks on this clonotype: This clone may be a read error of a much larger clone one base away. The CDR3 nucleotides are TGTGCCATCAGTGGGACTAGCGGCACAGATGCGCAGTATTTT. Translating it yields CAISGTSGTDAQYF. The V gene is TRBV10-3, the J gene TRBJ2-3, with 10 bases aligning to TRBD2. Germline V lookup: CDR1 ENHRY, CDR2 SYGVKD. This CDR3 has 14 residues.

This chain connects TRBV7-9 to TRBJ1-1, with 8 bases that match TRBD1. The CDR3 extends over 15 amino acids. The V and J ends lost 3 bases and 2 bases, in that order; junction bases with no gene match: 5. CDR1 is SEHNR and CDR2 is FQNEAQ in the germline V gene (reference sequence). CDR3 DNA sequence: TGTGCCAGCAGCTTGCGGACAGGGACTAACACTGAAGCTTTCTTT. It yields the protein CASSLRTGTNTEAFF.

V gene TRBV10-3 combines with J gene TRBJ2-7; D perhaps matches TRBD1 (5 bases). Between the trimmed V and J ends, which lost 0 bases and 3 bases, there was a span of 12 bases. CDR1 is ENHRY, CDR2 SYGVKD, per germline. CDR3 length: 15 amino acids. The CDR3 DNA is TGTGCCATCAGTGAGTCAAGCGCAAGGGGCTACGAGCAGTACTTC. Translating it yields CAISESSARGYEQYF.

This clonotype has a handful of counts. The V gene is TRBV7-9, the J gene TRBJ2-7, with 10 nucleotides matching TRBD1. With 3 bases clipped from V and 5 bases from J, the junction kept 4 bases outside the gene matches. The CDR3 spans 14 residues. Germline lookup yields CDR1 SEHNR and CDR2 FQNEAQ (reference sequence). The CDR3 DNA is TGTGCCAGCAGCTTCGGGACAGGGGTGGACGAGCAGTACTTC. Its translation is CASSFGTGVDEQYF.

This clonotype was counted a few times. The chain is built from TRBV7-3 and TRBJ2-1; the D gene is possibly TRBD2 (6 bases). The germline gives CDR1 SGHTA, CDR2 FQGTGA. Trimming removed 2 bases from V and 4 bases from J, with 15 bases in between. CDR3 size: 16 residues. The CDR3: CASSLGARDLYNEQFF. CDR3 DNA: TGTGCCAGCAGCTTAGGGGCCCGGGACTTGTACAATGAGCAGTTCTTC.